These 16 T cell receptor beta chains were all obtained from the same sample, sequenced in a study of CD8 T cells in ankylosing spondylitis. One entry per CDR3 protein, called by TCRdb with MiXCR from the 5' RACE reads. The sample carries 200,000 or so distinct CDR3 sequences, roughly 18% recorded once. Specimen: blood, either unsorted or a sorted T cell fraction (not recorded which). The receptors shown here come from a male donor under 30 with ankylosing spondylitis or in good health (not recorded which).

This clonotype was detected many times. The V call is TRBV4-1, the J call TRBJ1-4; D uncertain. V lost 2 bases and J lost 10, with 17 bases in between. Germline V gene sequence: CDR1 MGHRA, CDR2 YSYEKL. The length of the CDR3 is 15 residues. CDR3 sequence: CASSQLTANLGKLFF. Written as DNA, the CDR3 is TGCGCCAGCAGCCAACTCACAGCGAACCTTGGAAAACTGTTTTTT.

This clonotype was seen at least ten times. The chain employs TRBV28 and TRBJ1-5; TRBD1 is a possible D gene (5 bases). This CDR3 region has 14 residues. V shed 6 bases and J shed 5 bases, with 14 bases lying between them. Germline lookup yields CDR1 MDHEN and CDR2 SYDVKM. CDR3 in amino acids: CASSYGGIHQPQHF. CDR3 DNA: TGTGCCAGCAGCTACGGGGGGATCCATCAGCCCCAGCATTTT.

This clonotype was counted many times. CDR3 nucleotides: TGTGCCAGCAGCGTAGAAGGACTAGCGGGTTACGAGCAGTACTTC. This sequence encodes CASSVEGLAGYEQYF. The chain recombines TRBV9 with TRBJ2-7; 11 nucleotides line up with TRBD2. With 0 bases clipped from V and 4 bases from J, the junction kept 3 bases outside the gene matches. The germline CDR1 and CDR2 sequences are SGDLS and YYNGEE. The CDR3 covers 15 residues.

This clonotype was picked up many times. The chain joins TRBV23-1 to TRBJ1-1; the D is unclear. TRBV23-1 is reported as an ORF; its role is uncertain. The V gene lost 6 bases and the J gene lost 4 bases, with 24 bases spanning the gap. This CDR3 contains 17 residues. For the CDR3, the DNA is TGCGCCAGCAGCCCTATAAAGTCCGGCCAAAGGGTCACTGAAGCTTTCTTT. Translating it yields CASSPIKSGQRVTEAFF.

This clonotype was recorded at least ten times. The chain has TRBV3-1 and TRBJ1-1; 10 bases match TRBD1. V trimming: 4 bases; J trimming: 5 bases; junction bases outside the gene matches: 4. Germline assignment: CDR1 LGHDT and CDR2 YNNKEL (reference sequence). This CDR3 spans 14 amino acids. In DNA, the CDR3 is TGTGCCAGCAGCCCCGACAGGGGGCGAACTGAAGCTTTCTTT. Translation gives CASSPDRGRTEAFF.

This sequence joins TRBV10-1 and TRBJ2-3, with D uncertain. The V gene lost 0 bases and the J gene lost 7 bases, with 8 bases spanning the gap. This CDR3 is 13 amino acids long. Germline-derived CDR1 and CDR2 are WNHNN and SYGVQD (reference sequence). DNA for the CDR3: TGCGCCAGCAGTGAGTCTGGCGCACATACGCAGTATTTT. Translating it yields CASSESGAHTQYF.

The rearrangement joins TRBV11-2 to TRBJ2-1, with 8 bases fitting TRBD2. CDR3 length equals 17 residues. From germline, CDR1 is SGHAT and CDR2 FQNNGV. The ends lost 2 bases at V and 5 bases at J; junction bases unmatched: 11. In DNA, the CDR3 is TGTGCCAGCAGCTTAAAAGGCGGGACTAGTCTCAACAATGAGCAGTTCTTC. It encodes CASSLKGGTSLNNEQFF.

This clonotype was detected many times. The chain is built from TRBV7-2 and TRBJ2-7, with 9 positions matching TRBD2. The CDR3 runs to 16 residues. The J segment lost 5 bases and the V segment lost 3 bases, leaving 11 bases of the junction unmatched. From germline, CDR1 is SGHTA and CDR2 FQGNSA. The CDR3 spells CASSFRPLAGRNEQYF. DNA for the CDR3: TGTGCCAGCAGCTTTCGCCCTCTAGCGGGAAGAAACGAGCAGTACTTC.

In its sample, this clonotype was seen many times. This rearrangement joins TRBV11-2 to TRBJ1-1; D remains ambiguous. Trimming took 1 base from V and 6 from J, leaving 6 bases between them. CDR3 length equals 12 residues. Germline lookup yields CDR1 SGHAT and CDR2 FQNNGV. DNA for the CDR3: TGTGCCAGCAGCTTAGTCGTTTCTGAAGCTTTCTTT. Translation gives CASSLVVSEAFF.

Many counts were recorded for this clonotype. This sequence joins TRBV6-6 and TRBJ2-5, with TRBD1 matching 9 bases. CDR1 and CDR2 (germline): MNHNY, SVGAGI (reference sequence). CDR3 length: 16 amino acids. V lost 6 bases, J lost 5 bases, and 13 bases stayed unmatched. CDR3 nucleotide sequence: TGTGCCAGCAGACAGGGGCTCGGGACAGGGAGTGAGACCCAGTACTTC. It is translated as CASRQGLGTGSETQYF.

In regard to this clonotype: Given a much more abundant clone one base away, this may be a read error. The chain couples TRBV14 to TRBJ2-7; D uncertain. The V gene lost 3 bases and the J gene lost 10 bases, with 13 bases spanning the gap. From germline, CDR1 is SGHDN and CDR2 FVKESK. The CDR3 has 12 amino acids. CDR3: CASSHTTSDQYF. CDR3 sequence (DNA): TGTGCCAGCAGCCATACTACCTCCGACCAGTACTTC.

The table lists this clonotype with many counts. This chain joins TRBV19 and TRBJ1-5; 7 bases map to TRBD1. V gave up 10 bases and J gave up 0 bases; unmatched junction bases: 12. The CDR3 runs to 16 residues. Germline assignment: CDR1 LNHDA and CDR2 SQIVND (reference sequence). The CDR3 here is CATGTAAQSSNQPQHF. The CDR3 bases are TGTGCCACTGGGACAGCGGCTCAAAGTAGCAATCAGCCCCAGCATTTT.

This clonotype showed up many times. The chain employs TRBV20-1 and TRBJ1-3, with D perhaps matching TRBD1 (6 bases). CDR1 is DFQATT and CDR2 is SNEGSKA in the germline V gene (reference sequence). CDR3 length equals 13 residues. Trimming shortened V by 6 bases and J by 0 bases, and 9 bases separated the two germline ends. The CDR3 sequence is CSARTASGNTIYF. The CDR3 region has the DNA TGCAGTGCGAGGACAGCCTCTGGAAACACCATATATTTT.

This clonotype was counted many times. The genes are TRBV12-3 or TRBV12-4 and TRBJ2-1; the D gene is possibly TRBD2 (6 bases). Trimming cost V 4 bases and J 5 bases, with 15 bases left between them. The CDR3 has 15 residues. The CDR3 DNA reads TGTGCCAGCAGTTCTCCGGGACTCCGGAACAATGAGCAGTTCTTC. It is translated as CASSSPGLRNNEQFF.

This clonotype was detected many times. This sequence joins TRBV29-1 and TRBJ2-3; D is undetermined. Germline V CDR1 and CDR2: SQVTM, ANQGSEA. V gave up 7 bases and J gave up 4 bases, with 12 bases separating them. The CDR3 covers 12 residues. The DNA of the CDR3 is TGCAGCGCACGACAAACAGCAGATACGCAGTATTTT. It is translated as CSARQTADTQYF.

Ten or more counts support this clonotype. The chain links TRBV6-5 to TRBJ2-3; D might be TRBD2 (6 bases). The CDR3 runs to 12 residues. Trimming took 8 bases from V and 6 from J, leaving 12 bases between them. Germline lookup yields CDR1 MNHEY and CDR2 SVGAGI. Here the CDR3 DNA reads TGTGCCAGCGGAGGGGCTGGGGATACGCAGTATTTT. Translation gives CASGGAGDTQYF.